This passage covers 29 T cell receptor beta chains from one sample sequenced in a study of cytomegalovirus exposure and HLA in healthy donors. The primer mix had 60 Vbeta and 13 Jbeta primers. The data were produced by immunoSEQ multiplex PCR, yet TCRdb's version contains in-frame clones alone and is incomplete. The sample contains some 150,000 clones, roughly 84% of which appear only once. The sequenced sample was PBMCs. Receptors originate from a woman aged 18-29 years in good health and CMV-seronegative.

V usage is TRBV5-4 and J usage is TRBJ2-7; 13 bases line up with TRBD2. The CDR3 extends over 14 amino acids. The V and J ends lost 4 bases and 6 bases, in that order; junction bases with no gene match: 4. CDR1 and CDR2 (germline): SGHNT, YYREEE (reference sequence). The CDR3 sequence: CASSIGTSGAEQYF. The CDR3 coding sequence is TGTGCCAGCAGCATAGGGACTAGCGGGGCCGAGCAGTACTTC.

This clone appeared a single time. V usage is TRBV6-1 and J usage is TRBJ2-1; the D gene is possibly TRBD2 (5 bases). The CDR3 extends over 11 amino acids. Trimming stripped 5 bases from V and 9 bases from J, with 8 bases between. Germline lookup yields CDR1 MNHNS and CDR2 SASEGT. This CDR3 reads CASSSLAEQFF. CDR3 coding DNA: TGTGCCAGCAGTTCCCTAGCTGAGCAGTTCTTC.

This clone has just a few counts. This sequence joins TRBV1 and TRBJ1-6; TRBD1 is the table's D call and was not checked against the DNA. TRBV1 is tagged as a pseudogene. This CDR3 has 14 residues. Here the CDR3 reads CTSSQGTTVPPLHF. The CDR3 nucleotides read TGCACCAGCAGCCAAGGGACGACAGTGCCCCCCCTCCACTTT.

V is TRBV4-1 and J is TRBJ1-5; 8 bases map to TRBD1. There are 15 residues in the CDR3. The germline CDR1 and CDR2 sequences are MGHRA and YSYEKL. Unmatched junction bases numbered 2, after V lost 1 base and J lost 3 bases. This CDR3 reads CASSQAGGNNQPQHF. The CDR3 coding sequence is TGCGCCAGCAGCCAAGCAGGGGGCAACAATCAGCCCCAGCATTTT.

The chain employs TRBV11-2 and TRBJ2-5; 7 bases are a match to TRBD2. V lost 5 bases and J lost 4; bases outside the gene matches: 13. Germline V lookup: CDR1 SGHAT, CDR2 FQNNGV. The CDR3 sequence is 16 residues long. The DNA for the CDR3 is TGTGCCAGCAGCACCCATAGTTCGGGGGGAGGAGAGACCCAGTACTTC. It yields the protein CASSTHSSGGGETQYF.

The CDR3 DNA reads as TGTGCCAGCAGCTCCTCCGCTAGCGGGCCCCAAGAGACCCAGTACTTC. It specifies CASSSSASGPQETQYF. The chain recombines TRBV7-3 with TRBJ2-5; TRBD2 aligns across 8 bases. The CDR3 is 16 amino acids. The V segment lost 4 bases and the J segment 1 base; nucleotides outside the gene matches: 8. Germline CDR1 and CDR2: SGHTA and FQGTGA.

V usage is TRBV13 and J usage is TRBJ2-3; 11 nucleotides align to TRBD2. J lost 0 bases, V lost 5 bases, and 4 bases had no gene match. Germline V lookup: CDR1 PRHDT, CDR2 FYEKMQ (reference sequence). This CDR3 is built from 16 residues. The CDR3 spells CASSTIAGGSTDTQYF. DNA of the CDR3: TGTGCCAGCAGCACCATAGCGGGGGGGAGCACAGATACGCAGTATTTT.

This clone came up once. V is TRBV7-2 and J is TRBJ2-5, with 10 positions matching TRBD1. After removal of 5 bases from V and 6 bases from J, the junction contained 18 bases not matched to a gene. Germline CDR1 is SGHTA and CDR2 is FQGNSA. The length of the CDR3 is 18 residues. The CDR3 loop reads CASSPPGQGNIRVKTQYF. The CDR3 region has the DNA TGTGCCAGCAGCCCACCGGGACAGGGGAACATCCGGGTGAAGACCCAGTACTTC. The whole variable domain, filled in from reference TRBV7-2 and TRBJ2-5, reads GAGVSQSPSNKVTEKGKDVELRCDPISGHTALYWYRQSLGQGLEFLIYFQGNSAPDKSGLPSDRFSAERTGGSVSTLTIQRTQQEDSAVYLCASSPPGQGNIRVKTQYFGPGTRLLVL.

The gene calls are TRBV29-1 and TRBJ2-3, with TRBD2 matching 8 bases. Germline V CDR1 and CDR2: SQVTM, ANQGSEA. This CDR3 contains 14 residues. V lost 8 bases to trimming and J lost 4 bases; unmatched junction nucleotides: 11. The CDR3 region has the DNA TGCAGCATCACCCCGGGGGGGCCCCCAGATACGCAGTATTTT. Protein product: CSITPGGPPDTQYF.

The J gene is TRBJ2-3, the V gene TRBV7-9; 7 nucleotides match TRBD2. Trimming took 5 bases from V and 2 from J; bases not matched to a gene: 4. Germline loops: CDR1 SEHNR, CDR2 FQNEAQ (reference sequence). The CDR3 loop spans 14 amino acids. This CDR3 reads CASSPRDYTDTQYF. The DNA for the CDR3 is TGTGCCAGCAGCCCACGGGACTACACAGATACGCAGTATTTT.

CDR3 nucleotide sequence: TGCGCCAGCAGCTTGGATGGGGACACCTACGAGTGGCAGTACTTC. Its protein product is CASSLDGDTYEWQYF. The chain recombines TRBV5-1 with TRBJ2-7; D possibly corresponds to TRBD1 (6 bases). The CDR3 is made up of 15 amino acids. Trimming pared 0 bases from V and 9 bases from J, leaving 19 bases between. The germline CDR1 and CDR2 sequences are SGHRS and YFSETQ.

The chain is built from TRBV27 and TRBJ1-5, with D unclear. V gave up 6 bases and J gave up 0 bases, with 9 bases separating them. Germline V gives CDR1 MNHEY, CDR2 SMNVEV (reference sequence). There are 14 residues in the CDR3. The chain's CDR3 is CASSLQNSNQPQHF. The DNA of the CDR3 is TGTGCCAGCAGCCTACAGAATAGCAATCAGCCCCAGCATTTT.

CDR3 region: CASTLSAGEFLGEQYF. CDR3 nucleotides: TGTGCCAGCACCCTCTCGGCGGGAGAGTTCCTAGGGGAGCAGTACTTC. The chain employs TRBV27 and TRBJ2-7; 7 bases map to TRBD2. V lost 7 bases, J lost 7 bases, and 19 bases stayed unmatched. CDR3 length: 16 amino acids. Germline CDR1 reads MNHEY; CDR2 reads SMNVEV (reference sequence).

The rearrangement joins TRBV28 to TRBJ1-1; D is uncertain. V lost 1 base and J lost 6, with 9 bases in between. Per the germline V gene, CDR1 is MDHEN and CDR2 is SYDVKM. The CDR3 runs 13 residues. The CDR3 protein is CASSLSAFPEAFF. CDR3 DNA sequence: TGTGCCAGCAGTTTATCAGCGTTTCCTGAAGCTTTCTTT.

V is TRBV11-2 and J is TRBJ2-7; weak D call: TRBD1 (6 bases). Germline values: CDR1 SGHAT, CDR2 FQNNGV. The CDR3 is 16 amino acids. The ends were cut back, 5 bases at V and 3 bases at J, with 20 bases in the middle. The CDR3 loop is CASSPLGVDRNYEQYF. The CDR3 DNA reads TGTGCCAGCAGCCCCCTGGGGGTCGACAGGAACTACGAGCAGTACTTC.

The chain uses TRBV4-3 and TRBJ2-1; 11 bases are a match to TRBD2. J was trimmed by 6 bases and V by 0 bases; bases with no gene match: 7. CDR3 size: 17 residues. Germline CDR1 LGHNA, CDR2 YSLEER. In DNA, the CDR3 is TGCGCCAGCAGCCAAGAGTCGCCTAGCGGGAGGCCCAATGAGCAGTTCTTC. It is translated as CASSQESPSGRPNEQFF.

V and J are TRBV19 and TRBJ2-6, with D unresolved. CDR1 is LNHDA and CDR2 is SQIVND in the germline V gene (reference sequence). Trimming removed 10 bases at V and 1 base at J, with 2 bases between. The CDR3 totals 11 residues. The CDR3 region has the DNA TGTGCCACTTCTGGGGCCAACGTCCTGACTTTC. This sequence encodes CATSGANVLTF.

The chain is built from TRBV4-2 and TRBJ2-7; 9 bases align to TRBD1. After removal of 2 bases from V and 6 bases from J, the junction contained 8 bases not matched to a gene. Germline V gene sequence: CDR1 LGHNA, CDR2 YNFKEQ. The CDR3 runs to 15 residues. The CDR3 here is CASSQHRDRVVEQYF. The CDR3, as DNA: TGTGCCAGCAGCCAACACCGGGACAGGGTAGTCGAGCAGTACTTC.

The V gene is TRBV5-4, the J gene TRBJ2-7, with 7 bases matching TRBD2. This CDR3 has 13 amino acids. The germline CDR1 and CDR2 sequences are SGHNT and YYREEE (reference sequence). V was clipped by 0 bases and J by 3 bases; unmatched bases: 0. CDR3 region: CASSLGGGYEQYF. The CDR3 bases are TGTGCCAGCAGCTTGGGGGGGGGCTACGAGCAGTACTTC.

The chain joins TRBV19 to TRBJ2-2; unclear D gene. V lost 5 bases to trimming and J lost 6 bases, with 7 bases between them. Looked up from germline, CDR1 is LNHDA and CDR2 is SQIVND (reference sequence). The CDR3 consists of 12 residues. For the CDR3, the DNA is TGTGCCAGTAGTGAGACTCCCGGGGAGCTGTTTTTT. It encodes CASSETPGELFF.

This rearrangement joins TRBV4-1 to TRBJ2-5; tentatively, D is TRBD2 (5 bases). Germline V lookup: CDR1 MGHRA, CDR2 YSYEKL. CDR3 length: 13 residues. V gave up 1 base and J gave up 5 bases, with 8 bases separating them. The CDR3 region has the DNA TGCGCCAGCAGCCAAGGGAGGTTGGAGACCCAGTACTTC. Translation: CASSQGRLETQYF.

The CDR3 spells CATDRANTGELFF. CDR3 DNA sequence: TGTGCCACAGACAGAGCTAACACCGGGGAGCTGTTTTTT. J is TRBJ2-2 and V is TRBV28, with D possibly matching TRBD1 (5 bases). This CDR3 is 13 amino acids long. V was shortened by 10 bases and J by 2 bases, with 11 bases between the two germline ends. Germline CDR1 is MDHEN and CDR2 is SYDVKM.

In nucleotides, the CDR3 is TGTGCCAGCAGCTTGATACAGGGTGCCTCTGGAAACACCATATATTTT. Its translation: CASSLIQGASGNTIYF. The J gene is TRBJ1-3, the V gene TRBV7-9; D might be TRBD1 (6 bases). Trimming cost V 3 bases and J 0 bases, with 12 bases left between them. Germline lookup yields CDR1 SEHNR and CDR2 FQNEAQ (reference sequence). The CDR3 contains 16 residues. Together with reference TRBV7-9 and TRBJ1-3, the CDR3 gives the full variable domain: DTGVSQNPRHKITKRGQNVTFRCDPISEHNRLYWYRQTLGQGPEFLTYFQNEAQLEKSRLLSDRFSAERPKGSFSTLEIQRTEQGDSAMYLCASSLIQGASGNTIYFGEGSWLTVV.

The CDR3 nucleotides are TGTGCCAGCAGCTTAGGACTAGGGAGGGAGCAGTTCTTC. Protein sequence: CASSLGLGREQFF. The gene calls are TRBV7-8 and TRBJ2-1; a possible D gene is TRBD2 (6 bases). Trimming left V 1 base short and J 10 bases short, with 11 bases between. CDR3 length equals 13 residues. Germline V gives CDR1 SGHVS, CDR2 FQNEAQ.

This chain connects TRBV28 to TRBJ1-5; D unclear. The V gene lost 2 bases and the J gene lost 3 bases, with 8 bases spanning the gap. The CDR3 extends over 14 amino acids. CDR1 and CDR2 from the germline V gene are MDHEN and SYDVKM. The CDR3 bases are TGTGCCAGCAGTTTAGTGGGCACCAATCAGCCCCAGCATTTT. Translation: CASSLVGTNQPQHF.

Of note for this clone: A junction end diverges from the germline sequence, so it may reflect a read error. The V call is TRBV7-7, the J call TRBJ2-1, with TRBD1 matching 8 bases. Germline CDR1 SSHAT, CDR2 FNYEAQ (reference sequence). This CDR3 has 14 amino acids. Here the CDR3 reads CASSLEAGGHEQFF. DNA for the CDR3: TGTGCTAGCAGCTTAGAGGCAGGGGGCCATGAGCAGTTCTTC.

This sequence joins TRBV7-2 and TRBJ2-2; tentatively, D is TRBD2 (5 bases). Between the trimmed V and J ends, which lost 3 bases and 11 bases, there was a span of 13 bases. The CDR3 is made up of 13 amino acids. CDR1 is SGHTA and CDR2 is FQGNSA in the germline V gene. For the CDR3, the DNA is TGTGCCAGCAGCTTGATGAGGGCCCCTGAGCTGTTTTTT. It translates to CASSLMRAPELFF.

V usage is TRBV14 and J usage is TRBJ2-1; D is unresolved. V shed 10 bases and J shed 3 bases, with 13 bases lying between them. The CDR3 has 13 amino acids. Germline V gives CDR1 SGHDN, CDR2 FVKESK. CDR3: CATQVHGYNEQFF. CDR3 nucleotides: TGTGCCACCCAGGTTCACGGCTACAATGAGCAGTTCTTC.

The V gene is TRBV6-5, the J gene TRBJ2-7, with TRBD1 matching over 7 bases. The CDR3 is 12 amino acids. Germline lookup yields CDR1 MNHEY and CDR2 SVGAGI. V dropped 5 bases and J dropped 6; count of bases not matched to a gene: 4. Here the CDR3 reads CASSRDRVEQYF. The DNA of the CDR3 is TGTGCCAGCAGTCGCGACAGGGTCGAGCAGTACTTC.